This T cell receptor (beta chain) was sequenced in a study of long-term antiretroviral therapy in people with HIV. Study at large: It was about a decade after the earliest samples that the 2015 immediate-ART recommendation appeared.

Overall study findings and caveats: Unavailable data included ART adherence, viral resistance and therapy changes (switches in treatment).

Treatment for every participant with HIV took place in the United States. Samples held 1-10 million cryopreserved PBMC before DNA extraction. At survey level, the immunoSEQ assay was run in its v3.0 version. The table came from immunoSEQ multiplex PCR; TCRdb's copy has only in-frame clones and leaves some out. The table shows fewer than 35,000 clones, with less than 98% occurring only once. As regards this clone: Antigen specificity is unknown.

This receptor was taken from a young man with HIV. This sample comprised unsorted PBMCs, obtained 6.9 years after starting antiretroviral therapy.

The CDR3 coding sequence is TGTGCCAGCAGCCCTGGGACTAGCGGGCCAGGTAGCACAGATACGCAGTATTTT. Protein sequence: CASSPGTSGPGSTDTQYF. This sequence joins TRBV7-6 and TRBJ2-3, with TRBD2 matching over 12 bases. Germline trimming cut 5 bases from V and 0 bases from J; bases unmatched to any gene: 9. This CDR3 comprises 18 residues. Germline CDR1 is SGHVS and CDR2 is FNYEAQ.